These 5 T cell receptor beta chains were sequenced from one sample in a study of cytomegalovirus exposure and HLA in healthy donors. Amplification used 60 Vbeta primers and 13 Jbeta primers. Data came from immunoSEQ multiplex PCR; TCRdb stores just in-frame clones and leaves some out. In all, the sample yields some 150,000 clones. The sample taken for sequencing was PBMCs. The receptors originated from a woman aged 18-30 years in good health and CMV-seronegative.

This chain links TRBV7-9 with TRBJ1-4, with TRBD1 matching 8 bases. V dropped 5 bases and J dropped 8; count of bases not matched to a gene: 7. The germline CDR1 and CDR2 sequences are SEHNR and FQNEAQ (reference sequence). The CDR3 length is 14 residues. The CDR3 DNA reads as TGTGCCAGCAGCGCACAGGGGGTTCAGGAAAAACTGTTTTTT. It codes for CASSAQGVQEKLFF.

V gene TRBV27 combines with J gene TRBJ1-5, with TRBD1 as a possible D gene (5 bases). Germline-derived CDR1 and CDR2 are MNHEY and SMNVEV (reference sequence). CDR3 size: 14 residues. V shed 3 bases and J shed 6 bases, with 12 bases lying between them. CDR3 sequence reads: CASSFSGIGQPQHF. The CDR3 coding sequence is TGTGCCAGCAGTTTTTCAGGGATTGGTCAGCCCCAGCATTTT.

With respect to this clone: Germline and junction disagree at one end, which may indicate a read error. The sample contains more than one DNA sequence encoding this CDR3. This rearrangement joins TRBV14 to TRBJ2-2; tentatively, D is TRBD2 (5 bases). The length of the CDR3 is 15 residues. The germline V gene encodes CDR1 SGHDN and CDR2 FVKESK. CDR3 in DNA: TGTGCCAGCAGCCAACACAAAGCGAACACCGGGGAGCTGTTCTTT. Translating it yields CASSQHKANTGELFF.

The rearrangement links TRBV5-3 to TRBJ2-3; 9 nucleotides agree with TRBD1. TRBV5-3 is an open reading frame whose function is uncertain. The CDR3 sequence is 16 residues long. Germline trimming cut 0 bases from V and 4 bases from J; bases unmatched to any gene: 6. The DNA of the CDR3 is TGTGCCAGAAGCTTGGAAAACAGGGGGCGGGCAGATACGCAGTATTTT. This codes for CARSLENRGRADTQYF.

This chain uses TRBV5-6 with TRBJ1-6; weak D call: TRBD1 (5 bases). Trimming cost V 3 bases and J 0 bases, with 10 bases left between them. CDR3 length: 16 residues. Per the germline V gene, CDR1 is SGHDT and CDR2 is YYEEEE. CDR3 residues: CASSSTDGSYNSPLHF. In DNA, the CDR3 is TGTGCCAGCAGCTCGACAGACGGCTCCTATAATTCACCCCTCCACTTT.